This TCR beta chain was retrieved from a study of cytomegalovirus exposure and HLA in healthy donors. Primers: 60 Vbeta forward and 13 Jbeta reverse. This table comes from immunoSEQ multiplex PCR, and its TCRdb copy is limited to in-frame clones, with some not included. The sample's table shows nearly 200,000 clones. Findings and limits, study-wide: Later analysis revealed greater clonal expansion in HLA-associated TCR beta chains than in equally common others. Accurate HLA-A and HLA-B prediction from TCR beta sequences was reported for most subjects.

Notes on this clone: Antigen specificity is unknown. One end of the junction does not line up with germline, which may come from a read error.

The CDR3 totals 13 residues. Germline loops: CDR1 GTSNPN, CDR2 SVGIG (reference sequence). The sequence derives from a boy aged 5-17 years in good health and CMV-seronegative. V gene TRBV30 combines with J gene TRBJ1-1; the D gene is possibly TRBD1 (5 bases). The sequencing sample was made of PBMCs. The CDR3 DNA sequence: TGTGCCTGGATTCTAGCCGGGACTCTGAGCCCGTCCTTT. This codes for CAWILAGTLSPSF.